This TCR beta chain is from a study of identical twins. Whole-study findings and limits: In cord blood, abundant beta clonotypes had fewer insertions; memory showed no trend. Findings depended on cross-sectional statistics rather than tracking the same donors.

Template switching, a step in the protocol, added a universal primer site, and cDNA carried unique molecular identifiers. TCRdb re-analysed the 5' RACE reads in MiXCR, keeping a single row per CDR3 protein. The repertoire holds 400,000 to 550,000 distinct CDR3 sequences, with roughly 13% as singletons. Losses at the gene ends were 8 bases for V and 5 bases for J; bases not matched to a gene: 4. Germline CDR1 is MNHEY and CDR2 is SVGAGI. The CDR3 spans 12 residues. In regard to this clonotype: Its target is unknown.

In addition, the sample was reused for a study of yellow fever vaccine responses in identical twins.

The sequenced material came from CD4+ T cells sorted from blood. The sequence was collected from a woman aged 18 to 35 in good health. The chain employs TRBV6-5 and TRBJ2-5; 8 bases are shared with TRBD2. The CDR3: CASSGTRETQYF. The DNA of the CDR3 is TGTGCCAGCTCCGGGACTAGGGAGACCCAGTACTTC.